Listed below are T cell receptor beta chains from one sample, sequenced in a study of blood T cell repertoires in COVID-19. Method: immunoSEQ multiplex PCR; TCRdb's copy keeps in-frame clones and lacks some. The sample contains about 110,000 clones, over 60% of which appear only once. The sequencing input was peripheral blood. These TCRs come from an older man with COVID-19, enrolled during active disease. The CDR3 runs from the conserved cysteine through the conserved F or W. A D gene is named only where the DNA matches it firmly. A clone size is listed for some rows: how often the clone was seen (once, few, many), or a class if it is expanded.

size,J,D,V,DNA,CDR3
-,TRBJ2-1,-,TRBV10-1,TGCGCCAGCAGTGAAGGCCAGCCCCAGGGTGAGCAGTTCTTC,CASSEGQPQGEQFF
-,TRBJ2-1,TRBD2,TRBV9,TGTGCCAGCACCAGCGGGAGCTCCTACAATGAGCAGTTCTTC,CASTSGSSYNEQFF
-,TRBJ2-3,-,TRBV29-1,TGCAGCGTTGTCAGCGACAGCCGCACAGATACGCAGTATTTT,CSVVSDSRTDTQYF
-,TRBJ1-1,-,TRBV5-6,TGTGCCAGCAGCTTGCGAGGGACACCCGATTTGGGAGCTTTCTTT,CASSLRGTPDLGAFF
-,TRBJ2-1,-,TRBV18,TGTGCCAGCTCACCGCAAGCGTCCGACTACAATGAGCAGTTCTTC,CASSPQASDYNEQFF
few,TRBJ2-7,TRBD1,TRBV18,TGTGCCAGCTCACCCGAGGGGGCAGGGAATTACGAGCAGTACTTC,CASSPEGAGNYEQYF
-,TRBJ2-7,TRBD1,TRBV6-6,TGTGCCAGCAGGGTGGAAGGGACAGGGAGGTCCGAGCAGTACTTC,CASRVEGTGRSEQYF
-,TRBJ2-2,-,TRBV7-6,TGTGCCAGCAGCTTACGGCAGGTGGCCGGCACCGGGGAGCTGTTTTTT,CASSLRQVAGTGELFF
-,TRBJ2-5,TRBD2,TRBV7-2,TGTGCCAGCGGACTAGCGGGAGGGAGAGAGACCCAGTACTTC,CASGLAGGRETQYF
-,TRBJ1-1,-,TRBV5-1,TGCGCCAGCAGCAAACAGGTGAACACTGAAGCTTTCTTT,CASSKQVNTEAFF
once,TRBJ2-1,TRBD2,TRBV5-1,TGCGCCAGCAGCTTGGGGGCTAGCGGCTACAATGAGCAGTTCTTC,CASSLGASGYNEQFF
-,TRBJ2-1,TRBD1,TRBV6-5,TGTGCCATAGGGACAGGGCCTTACAATGAGCAGTTCTTC,CAIGTGPYNEQFF
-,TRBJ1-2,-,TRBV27,TGTGCCAGCAGTTCCCACACAGGGCGAGCTAACTATGGCTACACCTTC,CASSSHTGRANYGYTF
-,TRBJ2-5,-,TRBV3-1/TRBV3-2,TGTGCCAGCAGCCAACCTAGCGCGACCCGGCAAGAGACCCAGTACTTC,CASSQPSATRQETQYF
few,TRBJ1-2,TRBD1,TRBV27,TGTGCCAGCAGTTCGGGGACAGGCCCCTTGTATGGCTACACCTTC,CASSSGTGPLYGYTF
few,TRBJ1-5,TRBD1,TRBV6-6,TGTGCCAGCAGTCCTCCGGGACAGGGGACACGCAATCAGCCCCAGCATTTT,CASSPPGQGTRNQPQHF
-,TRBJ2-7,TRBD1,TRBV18,TGTGCCAGCTCCCCCCGGACAGGGGGCTACGAGCAGTACTTC,CASSPRTGGYEQYF
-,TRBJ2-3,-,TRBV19,TGTGCCAGTAGTATGAGGACAGATACGCAGTATTTT,CASSMRTDTQYF
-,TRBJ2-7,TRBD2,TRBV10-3,TGTGCCATCAGGGGGGCGGGAGGCCCTAACGAGCAGTACTTC,CAIRGAGGPNEQYF
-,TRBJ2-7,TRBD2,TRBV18,TGTGCCAGCTCACCAGGACTAGCGGGAGCTCAGCAGTACTTC,CASSPGLAGAQQYF
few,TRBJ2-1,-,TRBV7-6,TGTGCCAGCAGCTTAAAGTGGTTAGCGATCGATGAGCAGTTCTTC,CASSLKWLAIDEQFF
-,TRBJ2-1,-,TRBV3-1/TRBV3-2,TGTGCCAGCAGCCAAGATTCCAGGCCAGGTGGTGAGCAGTTCTTC,CASSQDSRPGGEQFF
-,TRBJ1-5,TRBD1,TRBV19,TGTGCCAGTGGACAGGGGAATCAGCCCCAGCATTTT,CASGQGNQPQHF
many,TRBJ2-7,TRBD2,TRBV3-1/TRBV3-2,TGTGCCAGCAGCCAAGGATCAGCGGGAGGATCCTACGAGCAGTACTTC,CASSQGSAGGSYEQYF
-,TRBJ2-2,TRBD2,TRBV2,TGTGCCAGCAGGGCGACTAGCGGGAGGAGTACCGGGGAGCTGTTTTTT,CASRATSGRSTGELFF
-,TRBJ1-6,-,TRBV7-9,TGTGCCAGCGGGGCAGGGCATACTTCACCCCTCCACTTT,CASGAGHTSPLHF
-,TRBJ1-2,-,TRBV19,TGTGCCAGTAGTATAGGGGCAGACTATGGCTACACCTTC,CASSIGADYGYTF
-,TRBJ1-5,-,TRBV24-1,TGTGCCACCAGTGAGAGGTTGAATCAGCCCCAGCATTTT,CATSERLNQPQHF
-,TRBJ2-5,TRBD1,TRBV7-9,TGTGCCAGCAGCACGACAGGGAGAGAGACCCAGTACTTC,CASSTTGRETQYF
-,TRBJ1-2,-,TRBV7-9,TGTGCCAGCAGCCCCCCACAGGGAATCGGCTATGGCTACACCTTC,CASSPPQGIGYGYTF
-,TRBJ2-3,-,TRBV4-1,TGCGCCAGCAGCCAAGAAGAGAGTTTCACAGATACGCAGTATTTT,CASSQEESFTDTQYF
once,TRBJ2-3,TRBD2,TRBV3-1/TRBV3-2,TGTGCCAGCAGCCGAGCCAAGGGTGCGGGAGGGGCAGATACGCAGTATTTT,CASSRAKGAGGADTQYF
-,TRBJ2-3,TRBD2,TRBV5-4,TGTGCCAGCAGCTCGGGACTAGCGGCAGATACGCAGTATTTT,CASSSGLAADTQYF
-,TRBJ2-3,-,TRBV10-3,TGTGCCATCAGTGACCTGACTGGTTCTAGCACAGATACGCAGTATTTT,CAISDLTGSSTDTQYF
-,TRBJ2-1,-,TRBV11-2,TGTGCCAGCAGCTCCACCCAGGGGGGTACCTACAATGAGCAGTTCTTC,CASSSTQGGTYNEQFF
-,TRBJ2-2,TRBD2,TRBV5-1,TGCGCCAGCAGCCTGGGACTAGCGGGAGGCGTGTACACCGGGGAGCTGTTTTTT,CASSLGLAGGVYTGELFF
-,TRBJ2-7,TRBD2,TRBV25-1,TGTGCCAGCAGTAGACCTGGGACTAGCGGAACCTACGAGCAGTACTTC,CASSRPGTSGTYEQYF
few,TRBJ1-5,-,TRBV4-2,TGTGCCAGCAGCCAAGACTCCCAGAAAAGCAATCAGCCCCAGCATTTT,CASSQDSQKSNQPQHF
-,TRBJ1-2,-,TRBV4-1,TGCGCCAGCAGCCAAGGGCGGGAGGGACGGATGAACTTC,CASSQGREGRMNF
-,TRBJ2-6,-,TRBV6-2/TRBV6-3,TGTGCCAGCAGCGCCAGGGGCCTTAGCTCTGGGGCGGCCAACGTCCTGACTTTC,CASSARGLSSGAANVLTF
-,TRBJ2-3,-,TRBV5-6,TGTGCCAGCAGCTTGACGAGTGCGCGGGACAGTACAGATACGCAGTATTTT,CASSLTSARDSTDTQYF
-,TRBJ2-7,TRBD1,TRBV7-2,TGTGCCAGCAGCTTAGCGGGACAGGTTGGCTCCTACGAGCAGTACTTC,CASSLAGQVGSYEQYF
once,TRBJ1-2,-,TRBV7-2,TGTGCCAGCAGCTTATCCAGTAACTATGGCTACACCTTC,CASSLSSNYGYTF
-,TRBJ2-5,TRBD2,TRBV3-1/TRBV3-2,TGTGCCAGCAGCCAAGGGGGCCGCGGCGGGAGTCAGGAGACCCAGTACTTC,CASSQGGRGGSQETQYF
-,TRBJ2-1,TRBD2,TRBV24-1,TGTGCCACCAGCCCGGGACTAGCCCCATTCTTAAGTACAAATGAGCAGTTCTTC,CATSPGLAPFLSTNEQFF
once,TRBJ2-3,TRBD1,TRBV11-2,TGTGCCAGCAGCACCCGGACAGGGGATAGGACAGATACGCAGTATTTT,CASSTRTGDRTDTQYF
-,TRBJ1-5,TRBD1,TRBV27,TGTGCCAATTACCAGGGGGTCCTTTCTCAGCCCCAGCATTTT,CANYQGVLSQPQHF
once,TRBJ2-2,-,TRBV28,TGTGCCAGCAGTTTAGGAGTCGCGAACACCGGGGAGCTGTTTTTT,CASSLGVANTGELFF
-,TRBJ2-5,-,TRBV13,TGTGCCAGCAGCTTAGTGAGCAGCGGGGAGACCCAGTACTTC,CASSLVSSGETQYF
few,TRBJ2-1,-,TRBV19,TGTGCCAGTAGTAAAGGGCGGGAACGGTCATATGAGCAGTTCTTC,CASSKGRERSYEQFF
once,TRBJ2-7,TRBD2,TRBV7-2,TGTGCCAGCAGCTTGGGACTAGAACCCTACGAGCAGTACTTC,CASSLGLEPYEQYF
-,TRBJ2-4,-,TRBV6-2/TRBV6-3,TGTGCCAGCAGTTACTCTCAGGGTTTAGCCAAAAACATTCAGTACTTC,CASSYSQGLAKNIQYF
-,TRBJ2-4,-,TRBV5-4,TGTGCCAGCAGCCCCAATGGGGGGTCTACCAAAAACATTCAGTACTTC,CASSPNGGSTKNIQYF
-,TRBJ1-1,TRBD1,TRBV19,TGTGCCAGTAGTGTACAGGGGGCGAACACTGAAGCTTTCTTT,CASSVQGANTEAFF
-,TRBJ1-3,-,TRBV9,TGTGCCAGCAGCCCCACAAACTCTGGAAACACCATATATTTT,CASSPTNSGNTIYF
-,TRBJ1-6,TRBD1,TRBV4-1,TGCGCCAGCAGCCAAATTGGGACAGGGCCTAATTCACCCCTCCACTTT,CASSQIGTGPNSPLHF
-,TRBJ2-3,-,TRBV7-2,TGTGCCAGCAGCCTGGGCCTCGGCACAGATACGCAGTATTTT,CASSLGLGTDTQYF
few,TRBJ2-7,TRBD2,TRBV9,TGTGCCAGCAGCGTAGGACGGGAGGTTGACGAGCAGTACTTC,CASSVGREVDEQYF
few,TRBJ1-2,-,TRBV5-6,TGTGCCAGCAGCTCGCCAGACAGCGCAGTAAGCTACACCTTC,CASSSPDSAVSYTF
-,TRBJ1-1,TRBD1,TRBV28,TGTGCCAGCAGTACAGGGGGCGCAGGTACTGAAGCTTTCTTT,CASSTGGAGTEAFF